These 23 T cell receptor beta chains share one sample of origin, sequenced in a study of Ad26.COV2.S vaccination and SARS-CoV-2 variants. The data were produced by immunoSEQ multiplex PCR, yet TCRdb's version contains in-frame clones alone and is incomplete. The data contain roughly 140,000 clones, approximately 90% of them singletons. This sample comprised peripheral blood, obtained after recovery from COVID-19. The receptors stem from a human donor who had recovered from COVID-19.

The chain carries TRBV27 and TRBJ1-1; D is uncertain. The CDR3 is 12 residues long. Trimming left V 4 bases short and J 4 bases short, with 7 bases between. Germline V gene sequence: CDR1 MNHEY, CDR2 SMNVEV (reference sequence). The CDR3 spells CASSSGGTEAFF. The CDR3 DNA reads TGTGCCAGCAGTTCGGGAGGCACTGAAGCTTTCTTT.

The chain is built from TRBV4-1 and TRBJ2-7; perhaps TRBD2 as D (6 bases). The CDR3 consists of 16 residues. From germline, CDR1 is MGHRA and CDR2 YSYEKL. V was pared by 0 bases and J by 1 base, with 13 bases between. The CDR3 region is CASSQDTPGGSYEQYF. Here the CDR3 DNA reads TGCGCCAGCAGCCAAGATACCCCCGGAGGGTCCTACGAGCAGTACTTC.

This chain uses TRBV30 with TRBJ1-1, with no clear D. The germline V and J ends were trimmed by 3 bases and 6 bases, with 11 bases remaining between them. Germline loops: CDR1 GTSNPN, CDR2 SVGIG (reference sequence). The CDR3 consists of 12 residues. CDR3: CAWSADSSEAFF. In nucleotides, the CDR3 is TGTGCCTGGAGCGCAGATTCTTCTGAAGCTTTCTTT.

The chain couples TRBV5-6 to TRBJ1-1, with 7 bases matching TRBD1. The CDR3 has 14 residues. Looked up from germline, CDR1 is SGHDT and CDR2 is YYEEEE. Losses at the gene ends were 0 bases for V and 1 base for J; bases not matched to a gene: 0. This CDR3 reads CASSLGDRNTEAFF. The CDR3 DNA sequence: TGTGCCAGCAGCTTGGGGGACAGGAACACTGAAGCTTTCTTT.

The chain employs TRBV6-4 and TRBJ2-1; 7 bases are a match to TRBD2. Germline CDR1 reads MRHNA; CDR2 reads SNTAGT. Germline trimming cut 2 bases from V and 10 bases from J; bases unmatched to any gene: 2. The CDR3 covers 12 residues. Written as DNA, the CDR3 is TGTGCCAGCAGTGACAACGGGAGGGAGCAGTTCTTC. Amino acids: CASSDNGREQFF.

V is TRBV5-5 and J is TRBJ1-6; the D is unclear. This CDR3 spans 14 amino acids. CDR1 SGHKS and CDR2 YYEKEE come from the germline V gene (reference sequence). Trimming took 0 bases from V and 9 from J, leaving 10 bases between them. This CDR3 reads CASSLGHWASPLHF. Here the CDR3 DNA reads TGTGCCAGCAGCTTGGGGCACTGGGCTTCACCCCTCCACTTT. Based on the CDR3 plus reference TRBV5-5 and TRBJ1-6, the full variable domain is DAGVTQSPTHLIKTRGQQVTLRCSPISGHKSVSWYQQVLGQGPQFIFQYYEKEERGRGNFPDRFSARQFPNYSSELNVNALLLGDSALYLCASSLGHWASPLHFGNGTRLTVT.

V usage is TRBV5-3 and J usage is TRBJ2-7; no definite D call. TRBV5-3 qualifies as an ORF whose function is uncertain. The CDR3 sequence is 12 residues long. V lost 0 bases and J 4 bases, leaving 5 bases between the germline ends. The CDR3 loop is CARSLVRYEQYF. The CDR3 coding sequence is TGTGCCAGAAGCTTGGTAAGGTACGAGCAGTACTTC.

The V call is TRBV9, the J call TRBJ2-1; 7 bases line up with TRBD1. This CDR3 has 14 amino acids. The germline V gene encodes CDR1 SGDLS and CDR2 YYNGEE. With 0 bases clipped from V and 5 bases from J, the junction kept 2 bases outside the gene matches. The CDR3 sequence: CASSVGTGHNEQFF. The CDR3 DNA reads as TGTGCCAGCAGCGTAGGGACAGGACACAATGAGCAGTTCTTC.

The gene calls are TRBV27 and TRBJ2-5, with D unclear. V was shortened by 2 bases and J by 3 bases, with 7 bases between the two germline ends. The CDR3 spans 13 residues. Per the germline V gene, CDR1 is MNHEY and CDR2 is SMNVEV (reference sequence). The CDR3 sequence: CASSLGREETQYF. As DNA, the CDR3 is TGTGCCAGCAGTTTAGGACGGGAAGAGACCCAGTACTTC.

This clone showed up just once. The chain carries TRBV27 and TRBJ1-2, with 8 bases matching TRBD1. The CDR3 sequence is 13 residues long. The germline V gene has CDR1 MNHEY and CDR2 SMNVEV (reference sequence). V lost 6 bases, J lost 4 bases, and 4 bases stayed unmatched. The CDR3 reads CASSNRGGYGYTF. In DNA form, the CDR3 reads TGTGCCAGCAGCAACAGGGGGGGCTATGGCTACACCTTC.

The chain links TRBV4-1 to TRBJ2-6; TRBD1 agrees at 7 bases. The CDR3 covers 15 residues. Trimming removed 4 bases from V and 2 bases from J; junction bases left unmatched: 2. CDR1 is MGHRA, CDR2 YSYEKL, per germline. In DNA, the CDR3 is TGCGCCAGCAGCCTACAGGGGCCTGGGGCCAACGTCCTGACTTTC. This sequence encodes CASSLQGPGANVLTF.

Comment on this clone: The junction does not match germline at one end; this may be a read error. V and J are TRBV5-3 and TRBJ2-7, with D tentatively TRBD1 or TRBD2 (5 bases each). TRBV5-3 is an ORF for which the function is uncertain. There are 15 residues in the CDR3. CDR3 region: CARSSPGTESYGQYF. DNA for the CDR3: TGTGCCAGAAGCTCGCCCGGGACGGAGAGCTACGGGCAGTACTTC.

The chain's CDR3 is CASSGQGLQNIQYF. The CDR3, as DNA: TGTGCCAGCAGTGGGCAGGGGCTGCAAAACATTCAGTACTTC. V is TRBV2 and J is TRBJ2-4; tentatively, D is TRBD1 (6 bases). The germline V and J ends were trimmed by 4 bases and 5 bases, with 12 bases remaining between them. The germline V gene has CDR1 SNHLY and CDR2 FYNNEI. CDR3 size: 14 residues.

This chain links TRBV11-2 with TRBJ1-2, with D tentatively TRBD1 (6 bases). V shed 8 bases and J shed 7 bases, with 17 bases lying between them. This CDR3 has 13 residues. The germline gives CDR1 SGHAT, CDR2 FQNNGV. The CDR3, as DNA: TGTGCCAGCGGCCGGGACATCGAACGTGGCTACACCTTC. Translating gives CASGRDIERGYTF.

The sample holds a few counts of this clone. The V gene is TRBV6-2 or TRBV6-3, the J gene TRBJ1-1; D gene uncertain. Germline V gene sequence: CDR1 MNHEY, CDR2 SVGEGT. Trimming left V 5 bases short and J 5 bases short, with 12 bases between. This CDR3 spans 13 amino acids. CDR3 coding DNA: TGTGCCAGCAGTATTGAACTCAGAACTGAAGCTTTCTTT. Translating gives CASSIELRTEAFF.

The J gene is TRBJ2-1, the V gene TRBV7-9, with TRBD1 identical over 9 bases. Trimming removed 2 bases from V and 6 bases from J; junction bases left unmatched: 11. CDR1 SEHNR and CDR2 FQNEAQ come from the germline V gene (reference sequence). This CDR3 has 17 amino acids. In DNA form, the CDR3 reads TGTGCCAGCAGCTTAACGGGACAGGGAGTGGGTTCCAATGAGCAGTTCTTC. It codes for CASSLTGQGVGSNEQFF.

The genes are TRBV24-1 and TRBJ2-5; D might be TRBD1 or TRBD2, each matching 6 bases. V was shortened by 4 bases and J by 7 bases, with 15 bases between the two germline ends. The CDR3 spans 14 residues. Germline V gives CDR1 KGHDR, CDR2 SFDVKD. The CDR3 nucleotides are TGTGCCACCAGTGACCCTAGGGGGGCGGGGACCCAGTACTTC. Protein sequence: CATSDPRGAGTQYF.

The chain uses TRBV15 and TRBJ1-2, with D uncertain. The length of the CDR3 is 15 residues. Germline values: CDR1 LNHNV, CDR2 YYDKDF (reference sequence). V lost 1 base, J lost 6 bases, and 15 bases lay in between. The DNA of the CDR3 is TGTGCCACCAGCAGAGCCTGGGTTTTATCGAATGGCTACACCTTC. Its translation is CATSRAWVLSNGYTF.

The chain joins TRBV3-1 (or the pseudogene TRBV3-2) to TRBJ2-1; tentatively, D is TRBD1 (6 bases). This CDR3 is 17 amino acids long. Per the germline V gene, CDR1 is LGHDT and CDR2 is YNNKEL (reference sequence). The V end was cut by 4 bases, the J end by 7 bases, with 23 bases between. CDR3 amino acids: CASSLQRPGHFDNEQFF. As DNA, the CDR3 is TGTGCCAGCAGCCTCCAACGCCCGGGACATTTCGATAATGAGCAGTTCTTC.

The sample holds a few counts of this clone. The J gene is TRBJ1-3, the V gene TRBV7-6; 7 nucleotides match TRBD1. Germline V lookup: CDR1 SGHVS, CDR2 FNYEAQ. J was trimmed by 3 bases and V by 4 bases; bases with no gene match: 6. The CDR3 has 15 amino acids. This CDR3 reads CASSSPQGVGNTIYF. The CDR3 DNA reads TGTGCCAGCAGCTCACCTCAGGGGGTTGGAAACACCATATATTTT.

The chain recombines TRBV2 with TRBJ1-4; D unclear. Germline V gene data show CDR1 as SNHLY and CDR2 as FYNNEI. V was cut by 1 base and J by 5 bases, with 14 bases left in between. This CDR3 has 16 amino acids. The CDR3 loop is CASSEGRFLINEKLFF. Here the CDR3 DNA reads TGTGCCAGCAGTGAAGGACGGTTCCTGATCAATGAAAAACTGTTTTTT.

The gene calls are TRBV11-2 and TRBJ1-4; D remains ambiguous. CDR1 SGHAT and CDR2 FQNNGV come from the germline V gene. The CDR3 extends over 12 amino acids. Trimming left V 6 bases short and J 7 bases short, with 9 bases between. DNA for the CDR3: TGTGCCAGCAGTTCTTATAGTGAAAAACTGTTTTTT. Translation gives CASSSYSEKLFF.

Here the CDR3 reads CATSPQTGSYEQYF. CDR3 in DNA: TGTGCCACCAGTCCCCAAACTGGCTCCTACGAGCAGTACTTC. The chain couples TRBV24-1 to TRBJ2-7, with D uncertain. V was shortened by 6 bases and J by 0 bases, with 11 bases between the two germline ends. In germline, CDR1 is KGHDR, CDR2 SFDVKD. CDR3 size: 14 residues.